What follows are 21 T cell receptor beta chains derived from one specimen sequenced in a study of blood T cell repertoires in COVID-19. Libraries were prepared by immunoSEQ multiplex PCR; TCRdb keeps only in-frame clonotypes and omits some of them. The data hold 100,000 to 120,000 clones, with roughly 76% observed a single time. The sequencing input was peripheral blood. The receptor set was obtained from a woman aged 60-75 years with acute or convalescent COVID-19.

J is TRBJ2-5 and V is TRBV28; TRBD2 aligns across 14 bases. CDR3 length: 15 residues. The germline CDR1 and CDR2 sequences are MDHEN and SYDVKM. The V segment lost 10 bases and the J segment 2 bases; nucleotides outside the gene matches: 6. CDR3 nucleotide sequence: TGTGCCACCGGGACTAGCGGGGGTTTACAAGAGACCCAGTACTTC. It codes for CATGTSGGLQETQYF.

The chain combines TRBV11-3 with TRBJ2-7; 10 bases match TRBD1. Losses at the gene ends were 5 bases for V and 2 bases for J; bases not matched to a gene: 3. The germline V gene encodes CDR1 SGHNT and CDR2 YENEEA. The CDR3 has 14 amino acids. CDR3 DNA: TGTGCCAGCAGCGCAGGACAGGGGGCCTACGAGCAGTACTTC. This codes for CASSAGQGAYEQYF. The variable domain in full, completed from reference TRBV11-3 and TRBJ2-7, reads EAGVVQSPRYKIIEKKQPVAFWCNPISGHNTLYWYLQNLGQGPELLIRYENEEAVDDSQLPKDRFSAERLKGVDSTLKIQPAELGDSAVYLCASSAGQGAYEQYFGPGTRLTVT.

The genes are TRBV9 and TRBJ1-2; 9 bases agree with TRBD1. Germline V lookup: CDR1 SGDLS, CDR2 YYNGEE. The CDR3 consists of 18 residues. V shed 4 bases, J shed 6 bases, and the junction held 19 bases outside the gene matches. The CDR3 region is CASSIAPGTGLLGDGYTF. The CDR3, as DNA: TGTGCCAGCAGCATCGCCCCCGGGACAGGGCTGTTGGGTGATGGCTACACCTTC.

This clone showed up just a few times. This rearrangement joins TRBV12-5 to TRBJ1-1; D is possibly TRBD1 (6 bases). V shed 5 bases and J shed 4 bases, with 20 bases lying between them. The germline CDR1 and CDR2 sequences are LGHNT and FRNRAP. This CDR3 has 16 residues. The CDR3 DNA reads as TGTGCTAGTGGTGCCCCAAAGGGGGGGCTGAGCACTGAAGCTTTCTTT. The encoded protein is CASGAPKGGLSTEAFF.

The rearrangement joins TRBV5-1 to TRBJ1-2, with D possibly being TRBD1 (5 bases). Trimming took off 0 bases at V and 0 bases at J, with 12 bases between the two ends. The CDR3 has 16 residues. Germline CDR1 reads SGHRS; CDR2 reads YFSETQ. CDR3 sequence: CASSLAGDGANYGYTF. CDR3 nucleotides: TGCGCCAGCAGCTTGGCGGGGGACGGAGCTAACTATGGCTACACCTTC.

The CDR3 DNA reads as TGTGCCACCAGCAGAATTTTGGCGGGGACTCCAACCTTC. This translates into CATSRILAGTPTF. The chain has TRBV15 and TRBJ1-2; possibly TRBD1 for D (5 bases). CDR1 is LNHNV, CDR2 YYDKDF, per germline (reference sequence). V was trimmed by 2 bases and J by 14 bases, leaving 18 bases between them. The CDR3 runs to 13 residues.

The V gene is TRBV5-6, the J gene TRBJ2-6; 7 bases are a match to TRBD1. With 4 bases clipped from V and 2 bases from J, the junction kept 6 bases outside the gene matches. Germline loops: CDR1 SGHDT, CDR2 YYEEEE. The CDR3 spans 16 residues. CDR3 DNA sequence: TGTGCCAGCAGCCTGCTAGGACAGGCTGGGGCCAACGTCCTGACTTTC. This sequence encodes CASSLLGQAGANVLTF.

Notes on this clone: Additional DNA sequences in this sample encode the identical CDR3. The V call is TRBV6-5, the J call TRBJ2-4; 7 nucleotides line up with TRBD1. V shed 0 bases and J 4 bases; nucleotides not matched to a gene: 3. This CDR3 contains 15 residues. Germline V gene data show CDR1 as MNHEY and CDR2 as SVGAGI. The CDR3 DNA follows: TGTGCCAGCAGTTACTCGACAGGGACAAAAAACATTCAGTACTTC. This codes for CASSYSTGTKNIQYF.

A few counts support this clone. V gene TRBV4-1 combines with J gene TRBJ1-2; 11 bases are a match to TRBD1. The ends lost 0 bases at V and 4 bases at J; junction bases unmatched: 4. Looked up from germline, CDR1 is MGHRA and CDR2 is YSYEKL. CDR3 length: 16 residues. CDR3 in DNA: TGCGCCAGCAGCCAAGATCGGACAGGGGGCGGCTATGGCTACACCTTC. Residues: CASSQDRTGGGYGYTF.

This clone was picked up a small number of times. This chain connects TRBV5-4 to TRBJ2-1, with TRBD2 matching over 13 bases. J gave up 1 base and V 4 bases, and 8 bases lay outside the gene matches. Germline V gene lookup returns CDR1 SGHNT and CDR2 YYREEE (reference sequence). CDR3 size: 18 residues. The CDR3 bases are TGTGCCAGCAGCCTCACTAGCGGGGGGGCCGGATCCTACAATGAGCAGTTCTTC. Encoded protein: CASSLTSGGAGSYNEQFF.

CDR3 bases: TGTGCCAGCAGTTTGGGCGAGTATGGCTACACCTTC. Translating it yields CASSLGEYGYTF. The V gene is TRBV12-3 or TRBV12-4, the J gene TRBJ1-2; D is unclear. This CDR3 contains 12 residues. The ends were cut back, 3 bases at V and 5 bases at J, with 7 bases in the middle.

The rearrangement links TRBV7-2 to TRBJ2-5; TRBD2 is a possible D gene (6 bases). V lost 2 bases, J lost 5 bases, and 18 bases lay in between. There are 16 residues in the CDR3. Per the germline V gene, CDR1 is SGHTA and CDR2 is FQGNSA. The CDR3 coding sequence is TGTGCCAGCAGCTTACCGGGCACGGACTATGAGGAGACCCAGTACTTC. This gives the protein CASSLPGTDYEETQYF. Full variable domain (outside the CDR3, taken from reference TRBV7-2 and TRBJ2-5): GAGVSQSPSNKVTEKGKDVELRCDPISGHTALYWYRQSLGQGLEFLIYFQGNSAPDKSGLPSDRFSAERTGGSVSTLTIQRTQQEDSAVYLCASSLPGTDYEETQYFGPGTRLLVL.

The chain carries TRBV28 and TRBJ2-7; weak D call: TRBD1 (5 bases). The germline V and J ends were trimmed by 3 bases and 6 bases, with 9 bases remaining between them. Per the germline V gene, CDR1 is MDHEN and CDR2 is SYDVKM. CDR3 length equals 12 residues. CDR3 DNA sequence: TGTGCCAGCAGTTTCAAGGGGTTCGAGCAGTACTTC. It encodes CASSFKGFEQYF.

The gene calls are TRBV27 and TRBJ2-7; 7 bases map to TRBD1. V shed 6 bases and J 3 bases; nucleotides not matched to a gene: 2. Germline V lookup: CDR1 MNHEY, CDR2 SMNVEV (reference sequence). CDR3 length equals 12 residues. The CDR3, as DNA: TGTGCCAGCAGCAACAGGGGCTACGAGCAGTACTTC. Its translation is CASSNRGYEQYF.

This chain connects TRBV18 to TRBJ1-1; TRBD1 might be the D (6 bases). This CDR3 region has 16 residues. In germline, CDR1 is KGHSH, CDR2 LQKENI. The V gene lost 6 bases and the J gene lost 5 bases, with 22 bases spanning the gap. The CDR3 region has the DNA TGTGCCAGCTCCCGGGGCGATACAGGGCTCGGGACTGAAGCTTTCTTT. This codes for CASSRGDTGLGTEAFF.

J is TRBJ1-4 and V is TRBV5-1, with 9 bases matching TRBD1. Trimming cost V 2 bases and J 0 bases; bases outside gene matches: 2. The CDR3 is made up of 16 amino acids. CDR1 and CDR2 from the germline V gene are SGHRS and YFSETQ. The CDR3 loop reads CASSFRTGATNEKLFF. The CDR3 bases are TGCGCCAGCAGCTTCCGGACAGGGGCAACTAATGAAAAACTGTTTTTT.

CDR3 in amino acids: CASSQGSNQPQHF. The CDR3 DNA reads as TGTGCCAGCAGTCAGGGGAGCAATCAGCCCCAGCATTTT. The V gene is TRBV6-5, the J gene TRBJ1-5; weak D call: TRBD1 (6 bases). V was clipped by 5 bases and J by 1 base, with 6 bases between them. The CDR3 has 13 amino acids. Germline V lookup: CDR1 MNHEY, CDR2 SVGAGI.

The rearrangement links TRBV5-1 to TRBJ1-2; TRBD1 aligns across 8 bases. Germline loops: CDR1 SGHRS, CDR2 YFSETQ. V dropped 0 bases and J dropped 8; count of bases not matched to a gene: 6. The CDR3 is made up of 14 amino acids. Written as DNA, the CDR3 is TGCGCCAGCAGCTTGGACCAGGGGGCACGGGGCTACACCTTC. It codes for CASSLDQGARGYTF.

The rearrangement uses TRBV5-4 and TRBJ1-4; D may be TRBD1 (5 bases). With 2 bases removed from V and 5 bases from J, the gap between germline ends came to 13 bases. From germline, CDR1 is SGHNT and CDR2 YYREEE (reference sequence). The length of the CDR3 is 15 residues. CDR3 DNA sequence: TGTGCCAGCAGCTTAGCGGGTGGGGCAAATGAAAAACTGTTTTTT. This encodes CASSLAGGANEKLFF.

The chain uses TRBV10-2 and TRBJ2-3, with D possibly matching TRBD2 (5 bases). Trimming cost V 2 bases and J 2 bases, with 11 bases left between them. The germline gives CDR1 WSHSY, CDR2 SAAADI. The CDR3 totals 15 residues. The CDR3 is CASSEPAGVTDTQYF. In DNA form, the CDR3 reads TGCGCCAGCAGTGAGCCCGCCGGGGTCACAGATACGCAGTATTTT.

DNA for the CDR3: TGTGCCTGGAGTGTAAAGGGGGGCAATCAGCCCCAGCATTTT. Encoded protein: CAWSVKGGNQPQHF. V and J are TRBV30 and TRBJ1-5, with D possibly being TRBD1 (6 bases). Trimming took off 0 bases at V and 2 bases at J, with 8 bases between the two ends. The CDR3 contains 14 residues. CDR1 and CDR2 from the germline V gene are GTSNPN and SVGIG (reference sequence).